This is a list of T cell receptor beta chains from one sample in a study of somatic mutations in cytotoxic T cells in rheumatoid arthritis. Using immunoSEQ multiplex PCR, the repertoire was profiled, and TCRdb retains in-frame clones only, with some absent. This table holds about 7,000 clones, roughly 60% found once. Sequencing used CD8+ T cells sorted from blood. The receptors here all came from a woman between 40 and 55 years old in good health. The conserved cysteine and the conserved F or W are not part of the CDR3 here. Where a row states a size, it is once, few, many or the class of an expanded clone; other rows omit it.

v_call	clone_size	cdr3_length	cdr3_aa
TRBV5-1	-	13	ASSPQAGPQETQY
TRBV6-5	-	11	ASSYSLVYGYT
TRBV27	-	11	ASSWGGRYEQY
TRBV5-4	-	13	ASSLSGQLNNEQF
TRBV25-1	-	13	ASRGVGRSTYEQY
TRBV11-3	-	9	ASRGAGELF
TRBV11-1	-	17	ASSGRDRPFSGASYEQY
TRBV6-5	-	12	ASSYVGTGQPQH
TRBV5-6	-	11	ASSHRAGYEQY
TRBV11-3	-	13	ASSLSGAGANVLT
TRBV28	-	12	ASSGGTGNQPQH
TRBV29-1	-	10	SVGNSGNEQF
TRBV7-6	-	14	ASSLGASGKQETQY
TRBV11-2	-	14	ASSSRKGTDAGELF
TRBV10-3	-	17	AISGGGQVGFSGANVLT
TRBV5-4	-	13	ASSSGQGLNTEAF
TRBV5-6	few	11	ASTTVLKKTQY
TRBV27	once	14	ASSPTGTSGSSEQF
TRBV29-1	-	14	SVEGQSGSNYNEQF
TRBV19	-	15	ASSRRPAAGPYNEQF
TRBV7-6	-	14	ASSARLTGGKYEQY
TRBV21-1	few	11	ASTWTVRDTQY
TRBV7-9	few	11	ASSPPGLKGYT
TRBV19	few	14	ASRMPAGADTGELF
TRBV28	-	14	ASSLLTDSSGNTIY
TRBV28	-	14	ASSMWGSYSNQPQH
TRBV28	medium-sized	12	ASTTRDRHYEQY
TRBV27	few	10	ASSFPSSPWT
TRBV30	few	12	AWSPGTSYFEQF
TRBV28	-	17	ASSFSLQGGLNPTGELF
TRBV25-1	-	12	ASSRTALNTEAF
TRBV6-5	-	13	ASSYLAVNTGELF
TRBV7-2	-	12	ASSSGQGVGELF
TRBV6-5	-	11	ASSYSSYNEQF
TRBV6-5	-	12	ASSYEGAGETQY
TRBV6-1	-	15	ASSEFIQGGGDTEAF
TRBV2	-	15	ASSDLRGYGGNQPQH
TRBV6-6	few	12	ASNPGLAGGEQY
TRBV9	-	10	ASSDSGYEQY
TRBV7-6	-	12	ASSPRGSLIEQY
TRBV6-5	-	12	ASSPFGSNQPQH
TRBV7-2	-	14	ASSLGGAPAYQPQH
TRBV27	-	14	ASSPEAGGFSYEQY
TRBV28	-	12	ASSLGSLGETQY
TRBV7-8	-	12	ASSLGGAGGEQF